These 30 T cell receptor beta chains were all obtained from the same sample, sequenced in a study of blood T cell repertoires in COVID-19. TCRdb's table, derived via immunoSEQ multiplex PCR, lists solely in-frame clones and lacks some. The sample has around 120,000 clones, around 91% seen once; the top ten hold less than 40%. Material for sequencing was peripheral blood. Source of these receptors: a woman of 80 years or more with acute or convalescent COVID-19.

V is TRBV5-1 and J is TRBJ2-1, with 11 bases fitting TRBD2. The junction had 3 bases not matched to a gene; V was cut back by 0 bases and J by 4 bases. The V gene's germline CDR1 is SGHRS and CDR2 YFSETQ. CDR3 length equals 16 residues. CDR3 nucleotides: TGCGCCAGCAGCTTGGACGGGACTAGCGGATACAATGAGCAGTTCTTC. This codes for CASSLDGTSGYNEQFF.

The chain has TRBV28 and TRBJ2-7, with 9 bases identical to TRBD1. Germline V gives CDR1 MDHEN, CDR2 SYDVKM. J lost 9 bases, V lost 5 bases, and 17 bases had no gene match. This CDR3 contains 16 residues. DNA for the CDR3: TGTGCCAGCAGTAGCCGGAGGGGCGGGACAGGGACGTGGCAGTACTTC. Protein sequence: CASSSRRGGTGTWQYF.

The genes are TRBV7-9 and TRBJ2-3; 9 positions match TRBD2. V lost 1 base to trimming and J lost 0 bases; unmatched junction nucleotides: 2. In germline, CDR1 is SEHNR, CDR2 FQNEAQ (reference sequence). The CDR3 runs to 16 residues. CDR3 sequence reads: CASSLVLAGSTDTQYF. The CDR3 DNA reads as TGTGCCAGCAGCTTAGTGCTAGCGGGGAGCACAGATACGCAGTATTTT.

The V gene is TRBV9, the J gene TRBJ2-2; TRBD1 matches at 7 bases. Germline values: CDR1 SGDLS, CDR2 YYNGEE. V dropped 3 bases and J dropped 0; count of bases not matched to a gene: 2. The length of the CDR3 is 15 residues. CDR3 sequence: CASSAGTANTGELFF. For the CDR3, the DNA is TGTGCCAGCAGCGCCGGGACAGCGAACACCGGGGAGCTGTTTTTT.

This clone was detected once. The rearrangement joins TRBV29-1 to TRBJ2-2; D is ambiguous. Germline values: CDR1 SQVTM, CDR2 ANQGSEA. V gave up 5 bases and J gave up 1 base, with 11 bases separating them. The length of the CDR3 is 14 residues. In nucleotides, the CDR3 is TGCAGCGTTACCGATGGCCAGAACACCGGGGAGCTGTTTTTT. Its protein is CSVTDGQNTGELFF.

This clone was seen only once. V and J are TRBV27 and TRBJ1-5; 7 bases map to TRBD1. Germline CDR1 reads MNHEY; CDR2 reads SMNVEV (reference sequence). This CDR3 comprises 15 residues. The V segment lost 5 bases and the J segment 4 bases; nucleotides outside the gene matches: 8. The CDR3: CASSPWDRANQPQHF. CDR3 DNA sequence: TGTGCCAGCAGTCCTTGGGACAGAGCTAATCAGCCCCAGCATTTT.

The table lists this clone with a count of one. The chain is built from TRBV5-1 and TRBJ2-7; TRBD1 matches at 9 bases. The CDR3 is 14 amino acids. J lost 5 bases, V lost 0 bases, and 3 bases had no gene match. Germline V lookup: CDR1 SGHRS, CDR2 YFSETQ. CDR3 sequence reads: CASSLGQGDDEQYF. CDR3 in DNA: TGCGCCAGCAGCTTGGGACAGGGGGACGACGAGCAGTACTTC.

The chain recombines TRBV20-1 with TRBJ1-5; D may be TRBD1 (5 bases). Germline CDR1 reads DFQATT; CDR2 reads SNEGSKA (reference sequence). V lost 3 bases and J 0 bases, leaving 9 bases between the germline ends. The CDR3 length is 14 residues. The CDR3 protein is CSASATGSNQPQHF. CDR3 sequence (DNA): TGCAGTGCTAGTGCAACAGGTAGCAATCAGCCCCAGCATTTT.

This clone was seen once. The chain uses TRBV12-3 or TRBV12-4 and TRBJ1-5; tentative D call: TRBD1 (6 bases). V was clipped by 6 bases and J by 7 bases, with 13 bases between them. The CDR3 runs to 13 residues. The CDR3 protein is CASRGTGSQPQHF. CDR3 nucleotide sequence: TGTGCCAGCAGGGGCACAGGGTCCCAGCCCCAGCATTTT.

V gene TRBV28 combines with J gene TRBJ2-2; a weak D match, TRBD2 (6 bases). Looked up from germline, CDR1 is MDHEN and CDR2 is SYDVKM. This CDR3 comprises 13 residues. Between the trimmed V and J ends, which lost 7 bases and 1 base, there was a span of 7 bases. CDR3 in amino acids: CASKGGNTGELFF. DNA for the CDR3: TGTGCCAGCAAGGGAGGGAACACCGGGGAGCTGTTTTTT.

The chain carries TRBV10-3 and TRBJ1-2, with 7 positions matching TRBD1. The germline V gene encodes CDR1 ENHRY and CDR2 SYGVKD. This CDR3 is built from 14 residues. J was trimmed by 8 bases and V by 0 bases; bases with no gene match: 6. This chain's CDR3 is CAISESRQGGGYTF. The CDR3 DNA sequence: TGTGCCATCAGTGAGTCTCGACAGGGTGGGGGCTACACCTTC.

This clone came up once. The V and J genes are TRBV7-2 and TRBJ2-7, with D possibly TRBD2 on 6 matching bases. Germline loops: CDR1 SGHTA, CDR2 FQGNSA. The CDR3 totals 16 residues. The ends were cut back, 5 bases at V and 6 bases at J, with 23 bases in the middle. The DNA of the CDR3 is TGTGCCAGCAGCCCCTCAGGCGGAGGGCTGCGAGTCGAGCAGTACTTC. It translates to CASSPSGGGLRVEQYF. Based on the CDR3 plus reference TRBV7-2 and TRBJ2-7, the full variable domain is GAGVSQSPSNKVTEKGKDVELRCDPISGHTALYWYRQSLGQGLEFLIYFQGNSAPDKSGLPSDRFSAERTGGSVSTLTIQRTQQEDSAVYLCASSPSGGGLRVEQYFGPGTRLTVT.

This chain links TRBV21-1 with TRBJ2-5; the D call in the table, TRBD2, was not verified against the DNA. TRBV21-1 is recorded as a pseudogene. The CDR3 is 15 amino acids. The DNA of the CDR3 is TGTGCCAGCATCCTTAGCGGGGGGAATCAAGAGACCCAGTACTTC. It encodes CASILSGGNQETQYF.

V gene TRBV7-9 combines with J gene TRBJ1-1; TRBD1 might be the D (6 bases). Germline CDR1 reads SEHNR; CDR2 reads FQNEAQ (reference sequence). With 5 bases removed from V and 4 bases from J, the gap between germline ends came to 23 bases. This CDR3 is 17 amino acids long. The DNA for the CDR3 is TGTGCCAGCAGCCCGGGGCGCTGGGGGCGGTGGAGCACTGAAGCTTTCTTT. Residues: CASSPGRWGRWSTEAFF.

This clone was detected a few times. Here the CDR3 DNA reads TGTGCCAGCACCCCAGGAGCGGGGGGTTTAGAGACCCAGTACTTC. Encoded protein: CASTPGAGGLETQYF. V is TRBV7-2 and J is TRBJ2-5; 9 bases are shared with TRBD2. The CDR3 is 15 amino acids. V shed 7 bases, J shed 4 bases, and the junction held 10 bases outside the gene matches. Germline CDR1 SGHTA, CDR2 FQGNSA.

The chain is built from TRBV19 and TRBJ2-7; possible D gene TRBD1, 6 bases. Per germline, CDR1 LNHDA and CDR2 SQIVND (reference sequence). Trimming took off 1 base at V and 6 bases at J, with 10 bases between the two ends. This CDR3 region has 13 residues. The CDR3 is CASSIAGVGEQYF. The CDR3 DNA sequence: TGTGCCAGTAGTATAGCAGGGGTCGGCGAGCAGTACTTC.

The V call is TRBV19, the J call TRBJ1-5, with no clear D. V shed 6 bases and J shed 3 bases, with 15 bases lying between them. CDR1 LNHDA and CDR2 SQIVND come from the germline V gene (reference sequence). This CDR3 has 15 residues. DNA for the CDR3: TGTGCCAGTAGCGTAGGACTCCTAGTCAATCAGCCCCAGCATTTT. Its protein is CASSVGLLVNQPQHF.

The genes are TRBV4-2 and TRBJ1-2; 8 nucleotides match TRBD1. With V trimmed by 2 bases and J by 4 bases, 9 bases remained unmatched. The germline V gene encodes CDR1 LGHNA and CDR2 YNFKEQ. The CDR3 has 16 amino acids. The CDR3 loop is CASSQQALTGAYGYTF. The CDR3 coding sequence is TGTGCCAGCAGCCAACAAGCTTTGACAGGGGCCTATGGCTACACCTTC.

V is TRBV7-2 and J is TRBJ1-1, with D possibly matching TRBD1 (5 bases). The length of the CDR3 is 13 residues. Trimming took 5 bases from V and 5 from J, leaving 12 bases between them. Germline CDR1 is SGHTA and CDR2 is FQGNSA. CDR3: CASSPLGGTEAFF. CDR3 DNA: TGTGCCAGCAGCCCGCTCGGGGGGACTGAAGCTTTCTTT.

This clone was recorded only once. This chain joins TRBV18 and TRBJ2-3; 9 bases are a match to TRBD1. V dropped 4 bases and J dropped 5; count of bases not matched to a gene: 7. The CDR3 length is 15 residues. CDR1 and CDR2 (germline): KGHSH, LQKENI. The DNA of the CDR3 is TGTGCCAGCTCACAGCCGGGACAGGGAGGAGATACGCAGTATTTT. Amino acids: CASSQPGQGGDTQYF.

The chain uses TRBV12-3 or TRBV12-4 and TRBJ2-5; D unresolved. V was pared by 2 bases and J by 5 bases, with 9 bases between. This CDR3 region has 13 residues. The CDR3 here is CASSLIVRETQYF. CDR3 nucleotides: TGTGCCAGCAGTTTAATTGTGCGGGAGACCCAGTACTTC.

The DNA of the CDR3 is TGCGCCAGCAGCCAAGAGCTTGCAGGGGGTTCCGGCGGGACCGGGGAGCTGTTTTTT. Translating gives CASSQELAGGSGGTGELFF. V usage is TRBV4-3 and J usage is TRBJ2-2; 7 bases line up with TRBD1. Germline lookup yields CDR1 LGHNA and CDR2 YSLEER. The CDR3 sequence is 19 residues long. J was trimmed by 5 bases and V by 0 bases; bases with no gene match: 15.

The CDR3 loop reads CASSGDTENTEAFF. The CDR3 nucleotides read TGTGCCAGCAGTGGGGACACAGAGAACACTGAAGCTTTCTTT. The V and J genes are TRBV2 and TRBJ1-1, with a possible D match to TRBD1 (6 bases). This CDR3 is 14 amino acids long. Looked up from germline, CDR1 is SNHLY and CDR2 is FYNNEI. V was clipped by 4 bases and J by 1 base, with 10 bases between them.

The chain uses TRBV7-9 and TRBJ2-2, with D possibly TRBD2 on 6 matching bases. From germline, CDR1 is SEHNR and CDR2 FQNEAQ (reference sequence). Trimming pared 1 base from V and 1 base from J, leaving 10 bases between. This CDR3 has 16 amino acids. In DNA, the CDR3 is TGTGCCAGCAGCTTAGGGGGACTGATGAACACCGGGGAGCTGTTTTTT. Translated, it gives CASSLGGLMNTGELFF.

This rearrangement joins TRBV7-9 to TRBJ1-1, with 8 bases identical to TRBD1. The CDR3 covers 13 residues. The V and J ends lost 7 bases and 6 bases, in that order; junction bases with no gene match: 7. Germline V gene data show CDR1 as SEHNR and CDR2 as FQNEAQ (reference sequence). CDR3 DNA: TGTGCCAGCACTAGACAGGGGTTTGCTGAAGCTTTCTTT. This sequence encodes CASTRQGFAEAFF.

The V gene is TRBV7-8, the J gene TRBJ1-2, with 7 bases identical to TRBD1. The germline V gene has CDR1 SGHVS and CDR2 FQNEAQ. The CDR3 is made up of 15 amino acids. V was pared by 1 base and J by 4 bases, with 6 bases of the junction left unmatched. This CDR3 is CASSLGDSLFYGYTF. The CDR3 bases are TGTGCCAGCAGCTTAGGGGACAGCTTATTCTATGGCTACACCTTC.

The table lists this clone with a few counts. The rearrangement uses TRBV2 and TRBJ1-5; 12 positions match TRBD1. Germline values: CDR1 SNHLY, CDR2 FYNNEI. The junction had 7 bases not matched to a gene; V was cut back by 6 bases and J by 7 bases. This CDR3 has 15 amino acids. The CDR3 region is CASRGGQGALQPQHF. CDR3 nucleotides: TGTGCCAGCAGAGGGGGACAGGGGGCATTACAGCCCCAGCATTTT.

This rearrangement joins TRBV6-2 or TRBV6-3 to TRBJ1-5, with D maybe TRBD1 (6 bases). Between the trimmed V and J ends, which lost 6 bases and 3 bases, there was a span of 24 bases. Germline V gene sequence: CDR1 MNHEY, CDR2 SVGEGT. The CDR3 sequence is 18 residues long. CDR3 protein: CASSPHPPGTTHNQPQHF. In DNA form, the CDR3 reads TGTGCCAGCAGCCCCCACCCCCCCGGGACAACCCACAATCAGCCCCAGCATTTT.

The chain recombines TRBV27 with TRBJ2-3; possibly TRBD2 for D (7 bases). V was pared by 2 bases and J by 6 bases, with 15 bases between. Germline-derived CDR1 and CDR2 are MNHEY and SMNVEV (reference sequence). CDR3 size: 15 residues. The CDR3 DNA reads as TGTGCCAGCAGTTTAGGGGGGGCGAAGGGGGATACGCAGTATTTT. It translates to CASSLGGAKGDTQYF.

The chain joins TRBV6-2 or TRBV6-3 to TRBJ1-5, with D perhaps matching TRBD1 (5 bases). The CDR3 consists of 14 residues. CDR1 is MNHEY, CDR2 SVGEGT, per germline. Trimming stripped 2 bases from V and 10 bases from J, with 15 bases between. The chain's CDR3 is CASSYPTAGHPQHF. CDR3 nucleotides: TGTGCCAGCAGTTACCCGACAGCGGGTCACCCCCAGCATTTT.